Listed below are T cell receptor beta chains from one sample, sequenced in a study of blood T cell repertoires in COVID-19. Sequencing was performed with immunoSEQ multiplex PCR; in TCRdb, only in-frame clones are kept and a portion is missing. The sample gives roughly 180,000 clones, under 90% of which show up once; roughly 7% is in the top ten. Sequencing input: peripheral blood. These TCRs come from a human donor in a cohort sampled during active COVID-19. Each CDR3 is given with its conserved first and last residue. Each record gives: J gene, D gene, V gene, clone size, CDR3 DNA, CDR3 protein. A D gene is named only where the DNA matches it firmly. Size tells how often a clone was seen (once, few, many) or the class of an expanded clone, and some rows leave it out.

>TRBJ2-1|NA|TRBV12-3/TRBV12-4|NA
TGTGCCAGCACCCTATTGGGGGCGAGAGAGCAGTTCTTC
CASTLLGAREQFF
>TRBJ1-5|TRBD1|TRBV6-5|NA
TGTGCCAGCAGGCGGGACAGGGAGCCTAATCAGCCCCAGCATTTT
CASRRDREPNQPQHF
>TRBJ2-2|NA|TRBV9|NA
TGTGCCAGCAGCGTAGATTATTTCGTGAACAGTGGGTTCGCCGGGGAGCTGTTTTTT
CASSVDYFVNSGFAGELFF
>TRBJ2-1|NA|TRBV11-3|once
TGTGCCAGCAGCTTACATACCAGGCTAGCGAGGAATGAGCAGTTCTTC
CASSLHTRLARNEQFF
>TRBJ2-7|TRBD1|TRBV19|NA
TGTGCCAGCCGACAGGGGGTGGACGAGCAGTACTTC
CASRQGVDEQYF
>TRBJ2-5|TRBD1|TRBV9|few
TGTGCCAGCAGCGTAGTTGGGACAGGGGGAAGGGAGACCCAGTACTTC
CASSVVGTGGRETQYF
>TRBJ2-3|NA|TRBV25-1|NA
TGTGCCAGCAGTGAATACGGTTACACAGATACGCAGTATTTT
CASSEYGYTDTQYF
>TRBJ2-2|TRBD2|TRBV6-5|NA
TGTGCCAGCAGTTATGGGGGGGGTGTCACCGGGGAGCTGTTTTTT
CASSYGGGVTGELFF
>TRBJ1-4|NA|TRBV5-1|NA
TGCGCCAGCAGCTTGGCCAGCAGGGCTACAACTAATGAAAAACTGTTTTTT
CASSLASRATTNEKLFF
>TRBJ2-7|NA|TRBV6-5|NA
TGTGCCAGCAGTTACTCTTTTTTAGAACAGGCCTACGAGCAGTACTTC
CASSYSFLEQAYEQYF
>TRBJ2-3|TRBD1|TRBV15|NA
TGTGCCACCAGCAGAGATAGAGGACAGGGCACAGATACGCAGTATTTT
CATSRDRGQGTDTQYF
>TRBJ1-1|NA|TRBV5-6|NA
TGTGCCAGCCGACGTGCCGGGCGGAGGCCTGAAGCTTTCTTT
CASRRAGRRPEAFF
>TRBJ2-7|TRBD1|TRBV2|NA
TGTGCCCGTCAGGTTAGGGGGACAGGGACCTACGAGCAGTACTTC
CARQVRGTGTYEQYF
>TRBJ2-1|TRBD2|TRBV7-9|NA
TGTGCCAGCAGCCCGACGGGGGGTACAACCTTCTCCTACAATGAGCAGTTCTTC
CASSPTGGTTFSYNEQFF
>TRBJ1-3|NA|TRBV5-1|NA
TGCGCCAGCAGACCCCGGGGAGCGGCCCGTGAAGACACCATATATTTT
CASRPRGAAREDTIYF
>TRBJ2-1|TRBD1|TRBV30|NA
TGTGCCTGGGCTGACAGGGGCCCCTACAATGAGCAGTTCTTC
CAWADRGPYNEQFF
>TRBJ1-1|NA|TRBV5-1|NA
TGCGCCAGCAGCTTGGCGGGGGTCGGCACTGAAGCTTTCTTT
CASSLAGVGTEAFF
>TRBJ2-5|NA|TRBV9|NA
TGTGCCAGCAGCCCCGGGACTCCAGAGACCCAGTACTTC
CASSPGTPETQYF
>TRBJ2-3|NA|TRBV30|few
TGTGCCTGGAGTGTACCAGGGGGGAGCACAGATACGCAGTATTTT
CAWSVPGGSTDTQYF
>TRBJ2-7|TRBD1|TRBV2|NA
TGTGCCAGCAGTGATTTCGGGACAGGGGGCTACGAGCAGTACTTC
CASSDFGTGGYEQYF
>TRBJ2-7|NA|TRBV29-1|NA
TGCAGCGTTGAAGCCGAGGCAGGGAACGAGCAGTACTTC
CSVEAEAGNEQYF
>TRBJ1-1|NA|TRBV21-1|NA
TGTGCCAGCCCCTTAGTCGGGGAGATGAACACTGAAGCTTTCTTT
CASPLVGEMNTEAFF
>TRBJ2-2|TRBD2|TRBV5-3|NA
TGTGCCAGAAGCTCAAGCGGGGGTCCGGGGACCGGGGAGCTGTTTTTT
CARSSSGGPGTGELFF
>TRBJ2-5|NA|TRBV12-5|NA
TGTGCTAGTGGCTCCACCTTTAGGAAGGGGGAACCCCAAGAGACCCAGTACTTC
CASGSTFRKGEPQETQYF
>TRBJ2-7|TRBD1|TRBV27|NA
TGTGCCAGCCGCAGGACAGGTACGTCCTACGAGCAGTACTTC
CASRRTGTSYEQYF
>TRBJ1-4|NA|TRBV5-1|NA
TGCGCCAGCAGCTTGGATGCAAGCTCTAATGAAAAACTGTTTTTT
CASSLDASSNEKLFF
>TRBJ2-2|NA|TRBV3-1/TRBV3-2|few
TGTGCCAGCAGCCTCAGGAGGAGGCCCACCGGGGAGCTGTTTTTT
CASSLRRRPTGELFF
>TRBJ1-1|NA|TRBV5-1|NA
TGCGCCAGCAGCTTGGGTGGGGCCGCGGGGATGAACACTGAAGCTTTCTTT
CASSLGGAAGMNTEAFF
>TRBJ2-6|NA|TRBV5-8|NA
TGTGCCAGCAGCCCCGTGGCCACACATTCTGGGGCCAACGTCCTGACTTTC
CASSPVATHSGANVLTF
>TRBJ1-6|TRBD1|TRBV9|NA
TGTGCCAGCAGCATGGGACAGACAAATTCACCCCTCCACTTT
CASSMGQTNSPLHF
>TRBJ2-7|TRBD2|TRBV13|NA
TGTGCCAGCAGCCCAGGGGGCAGCGGGGGGGAAAGCTCCTACGAGCAGTACTTC
CASSPGGSGGESSYEQYF
>TRBJ2-7|NA|TRBV25-1|once
TGTGCCAGCAGTGAATATGGAGCAGCATCCGTCGAGCAGTACTTC
CASSEYGAASVEQYF
>TRBJ2-5|TRBD2|TRBV7-2|NA
TGTGCCAGCAGCTTAGTAGGACTAGCGGGGGGGCTTCAAGAGACCCAGTACTTC
CASSLVGLAGGLQETQYF
>TRBJ1-1|TRBD1|TRBV7-9|few
TGTGCCAGCAGCTTGGGACAGGGGCTGAACACTGAAGCTTTCTTT
CASSLGQGLNTEAFF
>TRBJ2-3|TRBD1|TRBV5-1|NA
TGCGCCAGCAGCTTACCACAGACAGGGGGAGAAACAGATACGCAGTATTTT
CASSLPQTGGETDTQYF
>TRBJ1-3|NA|TRBV6-2/TRBV6-3|once
TGTGCCAGCACCCCGGACAGCGGAAACACCATATATTTT
CASTPDSGNTIYF
>TRBJ2-6|NA|TRBV6-5|NA
TGTGCCAGCACCAATTCTGGGGCCAACGTCCTGACTTTC
CASTNSGANVLTF